A selection of T cell receptor beta chains follows, all from one sample in a study of T cell responses to AZD1222 COVID-19 vaccine. Only in-frame clones appear in the TCRdb table, and some are missing; sequencing was by immunoSEQ multiplex PCR. Of about 130,000 clones listed, 70% to 90% are singletons. This specimen consisted of peripheral blood, obtained on day 0 of AZD1222 vaccination. The receptors stem from an adult in good health. Each CDR3 is given with its conserved first and last residue. D genes are given only for firm matches. The size field is filled for only some rows; it gives once, few, many or a size class.

j_gene,v_gene,d_gene,abundance,CDR3nt,CDR3aa
TRBJ2-7,TRBV7-9,-,-,TGTGCCAGCAGCTTGTCACCCATGGGGGGCCACGAGCAGTACTTC,CASSLSPMGGHEQYF
TRBJ2-5,TRBV5-6,-,-,TGTGCCAGCAGCCCGCCCCCCGCGGCAGGGCGGAGAGGAGAGACCCAGTACTTC,CASSPPPAAGRRGETQYF
TRBJ2-7,TRBV5-1,-,once,TGCGCCAGCAGCGTTGAGGGGGGTAACTACGAGCAGTACTTC,CASSVEGGNYEQYF
TRBJ1-1,TRBV2,TRBD1,-,TGTGCCAGCACTCTGGACAGGCCGAACACTGAAGCTTTCTTT,CASTLDRPNTEAFF
TRBJ1-6,TRBV3-1/TRBV3-2,-,-,TGTGCCAGCAGCAGGGTCGAGAGTACACCCCTCCACTTT,CASSRVESTPLHF
TRBJ1-4,TRBV5-5,-,-,TGTGCCAGCAGCTTGTTCCATAATGAAAAACTGTTTTTT,CASSLFHNEKLFF
TRBJ1-2,TRBV28,-,-,TGTGCCAGTACACAGGGTGGCTATGGCTACACCTTC,CASTQGGYGYTF
TRBJ2-3,TRBV5-1,-,few,TGCGCCAGCAGCTCGACCGGGGTCACAGATACGCAGTATTTT,CASSSTGVTDTQYF
TRBJ1-2,TRBV2,-,-,TGTGCCAGCAGTGTTTTAAGGGAGTTAGACACCTTC,CASSVLRELDTF
TRBJ2-4,TRBV3-1/TRBV3-2,-,once,TGTGCCAGCAGCCCCCAAAGCCTGCTAGCCAAAAACATTCAGTACTTC,CASSPQSLLAKNIQYF
TRBJ1-2,TRBV29-1,-,-,TGCAGCGGGTGGGTGGAGAAGGGCTACACCTTC,CSGWVEKGYTF
TRBJ1-6,TRBV10-3,-,few,TGTGCCATCAGTCCCGGACAGCCCAATTCACCCCTCCACTTT,CAISPGQPNSPLHF
TRBJ2-7,TRBV6-5,-,once,TGTGCCAGCAGTTACTCGTTGTTGTACACGCAGTACTTC,CASSYSLLYTQYF
TRBJ2-4,TRBV5-5,-,-,TGTGCCAGCAGCTCCGGGGCCTCAATGGGAGCCAAAAACATTCAGTACTTC,CASSSGASMGAKNIQYF
TRBJ1-3,TRBV4-3,-,-,TGCGCCAGCAGCCAAGACAGGAGCTCTGGAAACACCATATATTTT,CASSQDRSSGNTIYF
TRBJ2-7,TRBV18,TRBD2,once,TGTGCCAGCTCACGTGTTAGCGGGGGGGACTACGAGCAGTACTTC,CASSRVSGGDYEQYF
TRBJ1-3,TRBV6-5,-,many,TGTGCCAGCAGTTACTCAGCTAATCTTGGAAACACCATATATTTT,CASSYSANLGNTIYF
TRBJ1-1,TRBV28,-,few,TGTGCCAGCAGTAGAGGGGGGGTGGACACTGAAGCTTTCTTT,CASSRGGVDTEAFF
TRBJ1-2,TRBV5-6,-,-,TGTGCCAGCAGCTTGAGGGGCGGCCTAGGCGGCTACACCTTC,CASSLRGGLGGYTF
TRBJ2-7,TRBV30,TRBD2,-,TGTGCCTGGATCCTCCGGGGGGCGGGAGGAAGTGAGCAGTACTTC,CAWILRGAGGSEQYF
TRBJ1-1,TRBV18,-,-,TGTGCCAGCTCACCCGGGGGGACCACTGAAGCTTTCTTT,CASSPGGTTEAFF
TRBJ2-5,TRBV11-2,TRBD1,once,TGTGCCAGCAGCCCCACGGGACAGGGTCTTCGGGAGACCCAGTACTTC,CASSPTGQGLRETQYF
TRBJ1-1,TRBV11-2,-,few,TGTGCCAGCAGCTCCCGCGGGAACACTGAAGCTTTCTTT,CASSSRGNTEAFF
TRBJ2-2,TRBV5-5,-,once,TGTGCCAGCAGCTTCTCCGGGGAGCTGTTTTTT,CASSFSGELFF
TRBJ1-1,TRBV5-1,TRBD1,-,TGCGCCAGCAGCTTGTGGGGACAGGGGAACACTGAAGCTTTCTTT,CASSLWGQGNTEAFF
TRBJ2-3,TRBV6-1,TRBD1,-,TGTGCCATTAACAGGGGGCGCACAGATACGCAGTATTTT,CAINRGRTDTQYF
TRBJ2-7,TRBV7-9,TRBD2,-,TGTGCCAGCAGCACCCGGGGGACTAGAGGTTTTCGGTACTTC,CASSTRGTRGFRYF
TRBJ2-3,TRBV11-1,TRBD2,-,TGTGCCAGCTCTCCCGGGACTAGCGGCTACACAGATACGCAGTATTTT,CASSPGTSGYTDTQYF
TRBJ2-3,TRBV28,-,-,TGTGCCAGCAGAGACCCGGGTTTCCGCACAGATACGCAGTATTTT,CASRDPGFRTDTQYF
TRBJ2-7,TRBV10-3,TRBD2,-,TGTGCCATCCGGGGTAGCGGGTCCTACGAGCAGTACTTC,CAIRGSGSYEQYF
TRBJ2-3,TRBV29-1,TRBD2,-,TGCAGCGTTGGCGGGGGGGAGCCAGATACGCAGTATTTT,CSVGGGEPDTQYF
TRBJ1-2,TRBV5-4,TRBD1,-,TGTGCCAGCAGCTTAGAGGGGGCAACGGGGGGCTACACCTTC,CASSLEGATGGYTF
TRBJ1-2,TRBV9,TRBD1,-,TGTGCCAGCCGGGCCGGGACAGGGGGCTATCGAGATGGCTACACCTTC,CASRAGTGGYRDGYTF
TRBJ1-1,TRBV6-5,-,-,TGTGCCAGCAGTTACTTCGGAGGGGGGAGGAGTGAAGCTTTCTTT,CASSYFGGGRSEAFF
TRBJ1-2,TRBV5-6,-,-,TGTGCCAGCAGCTTGTTGCGGGGGCGCGACTATGGCTACACCTTC,CASSLLRGRDYGYTF